These T cell receptor beta chains were read from a single sample in a study of blood T cell repertoires in COVID-19. The assay was immunoSEQ multiplex PCR, and TCRdb's table has in-frame clones only and misses some. This table holds about 76,000 clones, about 88% found once. The sequencing input was peripheral blood. Every receptor here comes from a man aged 60-69 years with COVID-19, enrolled during active disease. Both conserved end residues are part of each CDR3. D genes are given only for firm matches. A row's size may be missing; if present it is once, few, many or a size class.

size: .; D: .; J: TRBJ1-3; V: TRBV18; CDR3: CASSPLGQSSGNTIYF; DNA: TGTGCCAGCTCACCACTGGGACAAAGCTCTGGAAACACCATATATTTT
size: .; D: TRBD2; J: TRBJ2-1; V: TRBV11-3; CDR3: CASSFSSGVYNEQFF; DNA: TGTGCCAGCAGCTTCTCTAGCGGAGTCTACAATGAGCAGTTCTTC
size: once; D: .; J: TRBJ2-7; V: TRBV28; CDR3: CATDQTEYEQYF; DNA: TGTGCCACGGACCAGACAGAGTACGAGCAGTACTTC
size: .; D: .; J: TRBJ1-2; V: TRBV3-1/TRBV3-2; CDR3: CASSQPQGHGYTF; DNA: TGTGCCAGCAGCCAACCACAGGGACATGGCTACACCTTC
size: .; D: .; J: TRBJ1-1; V: TRBV10-3; CDR3: CAITGPGTEAFF; DNA: TGTGCCATCACCGGTCCGGGGACTGAAGCTTTCTTT
size: .; D: .; J: TRBJ2-3; V: TRBV25-1; CDR3: CASSDQGSWSSTQYF; DNA: TGTGCCAGCAGTGATCAAGGGAGTTGGTCGAGTACGCAGTATTTT
size: .; D: .; J: TRBJ2-2; V: TRBV5-1; CDR3: CASSRGETGGELFF; DNA: TGCGCCAGCAGCCGGGGAGAGACTGGCGGGGAGCTGTTTTTT
size: once; D: TRBD1; J: TRBJ2-1; V: TRBV3-1/TRBV3-2; CDR3: CASSQVLGQGYNEQFF; DNA: TGTGCCAGCAGCCAGGTATTGGGACAGGGTTACAATGAGCAGTTCTTC
size: once; D: TRBD1; J: TRBJ2-5; V: TRBV6-1; CDR3: CASSEAYSRQGAKETQYF; DNA: TGTGCCAGCAGTGAAGCTTACAGTAGACAGGGGGCGAAAGAGACCCAGTACTTC
size: .; D: .; J: TRBJ1-1; V: TRBV6-5; CDR3: CASSPGFAEAFF; DNA: TGTGCCAGCAGTCCGGGTTTCGCTGAAGCTTTCTTT
size: few; D: .; J: TRBJ2-3; V: TRBV7-9; CDR3: CASSLLSRDTQYF; DNA: TGTGCCAGCAGCCTATTGTCTCGAGATACGCAGTATTTT
size: .; D: TRBD1; J: TRBJ1-5; V: TRBV27; CDR3: CASNRGPNQPQHF; DNA: TGTGCCAGCAATAGGGGGCCCAATCAGCCCCAGCATTTT
size: .; D: .; J: TRBJ2-7; V: TRBV7-2; CDR3: CASSLGVVYEQYF; DNA: TGTGCCAGCAGCTTAGGTGTAGTATACGAGCAGTACTTC
size: .; D: .; J: TRBJ1-3; V: TRBV3-1/TRBV3-2; CDR3: CASSPGQPNTIYF; DNA: TGTGCCAGCAGCCCGGGACAACCAAACACCATATATTTT
size: .; D: .; J: TRBJ1-5; V: TRBV6-5; CDR3: CASWPGVVGPQHF; DNA: TGTGCCAGCTGGCCAGGGGTGGTGGGGCCCCAGCATTTT
size: .; D: .; J: TRBJ1-6; V: TRBV10-2; CDR3: CASRAGDSPLHF; DNA: TGCGCCAGCAGGGCGGGGGATTCACCCCTCCACTTT
size: once; D: TRBD1; J: TRBJ1-5; V: TRBV19; CDR3: CASSSQGGGNQPQHF; DNA: TGTGCCAGTAGTTCACAGGGGGGGGGCAATCAGCCCCAGCATTTT
size: .; D: TRBD2; J: TRBJ2-3; V: TRBV7-3; CDR3: CASSSTPSAGGHTDTQYF; DNA: TGTGCCAGCAGCTCCACCCCTTCAGCGGGGGGACACACAGATACGCAGTATTTT
size: .; D: TRBD1; J: TRBJ1-6; V: TRBV11-3; CDR3: CASSITGTGDSPLHF; DNA: TGTGCCAGCAGTATAACCGGGACAGGGGATTCACCCCTCCACTTT
size: .; D: TRBD2; J: TRBJ2-1; V: TRBV6-6; CDR3: CASSLPGLASENEQFF; DNA: TGTGCCAGCAGCCTCCCAGGACTAGCGTCAGAAAATGAGCAGTTCTTC
size: .; D: .; J: TRBJ1-2; V: TRBV5-6; CDR3: CASSLVGVVYYGYTF; DNA: TGTGCCAGCAGCTTGGTAGGGGTGGTATACTATGGCTACACCTTC
size: .; D: TRBD1; J: TRBJ2-6; V: TRBV7-2; CDR3: CASSPGGQAHSGANVLTF; DNA: TGTGCCAGCAGCCCAGGGGGACAGGCTCACTCTGGGGCCAACGTCCTGACTTTC
size: .; D: TRBD1; J: TRBJ2-5; V: TRBV6-5; CDR3: CASSYSGTGGWETQYF; DNA: TGTGCCAGCAGTTACTCGGGGACAGGAGGGTGGGAGACCCAGTACTTC
size: .; D: .; J: TRBJ1-3; V: TRBV5-1; CDR3: CAILYYGNSGNTIYF; DNA: TGCGCCATCCTTTACTATGGAAACTCTGGAAACACCATATATTTT
size: .; D: TRBD1; J: TRBJ2-2; V: TRBV5-1; CDR3: CASSFEFTGGTGELFF; DNA: TGCGCCAGCAGTTTCGAATTTACAGGGGGCACCGGGGAGCTGTTTTTT
size: .; D: .; J: TRBJ1-5; V: TRBV2; CDR3: CATRAGDLSNQPQHF; DNA: TGTGCCACCCGGGCAGGGGACCTTTCTAATCAGCCCCAGCATTTT